What follows are 27 T cell receptor beta chains derived from one specimen sequenced in a study of T-cell memory formation after mild COVID-19. TCRdb processed the 5' RACE reads anew with MiXCR; each CDR3 protein has one entry. The data show around 500,000 distinct CDR3 sequences, about 20% seen once. The sequenced sample consisted of PBMCs or a T cell subset sorted from them (not recorded which). The receptors derive from an adult woman who had mild COVID-19 (a few samples of this study predate the infection). Cell type and time point are not known.

This clonotype was recorded a few times. V and J are TRBV15 and TRBJ1-1, with D hard to call. Germline-derived CDR1 and CDR2 are LNHNV and YYDKDF (reference sequence). The ends were cut back, 0 bases at V and 7 bases at J, with 21 bases in the middle. The CDR3 covers 17 residues. The CDR3 loop is CATSRDIVSAGFHEAFF. CDR3 nucleotides: TGTGCCACCAGCAGAGATATAGTTTCCGCAGGATTCCATGAAGCTTTCTTT. Full variable domain (outside the CDR3, taken from reference TRBV15 and TRBJ1-1): DAMVIQNPRYQVTQFGKPVTLSCSQTLNHNVMYWYQQKSSQAPKLLFHYYDKDFNNEADTPDNFQSRRPNTSFCFLDIRSPGLGDTAMYLCATSRDIVSAGFHEAFFGQGTRLTVV.

V and J are TRBV29-1 and TRBJ2-7; a possible D gene is TRBD1 (5 bases). The V and J ends lost 3 bases and 3 bases respectively, with 12 bases between them. This CDR3 comprises 13 residues. Germline assignment: CDR1 SQVTM and CDR2 ANQGSEA. DNA of the CDR3: TGCAGCGTTGATGGGCAGGGCGACTACGAGCAGTACTTC. Amino acid sequence: CSVDGQGDYEQYF.

The CDR3 here is CASSPQHGRGQPQHF. The CDR3 bases are TGCGCCAGCAGCCCGCAACACGGGCGAGGGCAGCCCCAGCATTTT. V and J are TRBV4-3 and TRBJ1-5, with D hard to call. The CDR3 contains 15 residues. The V end lost 4 bases, the J end lost 7 bases, and 17 bases lay between the germline ends. Germline V lookup: CDR1 LGHNA, CDR2 YSLEER.

CDR3 DNA sequence: TGTGCCAGCAGCCACCACCCCTATGGGAGAAGCTCCTACGAGCAGTACTTC. Protein product: CASSHHPYGRSSYEQYF. The V and J genes are TRBV7-3 and TRBJ2-7; tentatively, D is TRBD2 (5 bases). CDR3 length: 17 amino acids. Germline CDR1 SGHTA, CDR2 FQGTGA. The germline V and J ends were trimmed by 5 bases and 0 bases, with 20 bases remaining between them.

The rearrangement joins TRBV6-6 to TRBJ1-2; a weak D match, TRBD1 (6 bases). Trimming removed 5 bases from V and 4 bases from J, with 23 bases in between. Germline CDR1 reads MNHNY; CDR2 reads SVGAGI (reference sequence). The CDR3 has 17 residues. CDR3 amino acids: CASSRSGSGGLSYGYTF. CDR3 bases: TGTGCCAGCAGTCGTTCGGGTTCCGGGGGGCTGAGCTATGGCTACACCTTC.

V gene TRBV4-1 combines with J gene TRBJ2-3; D gene unclear. Between the trimmed V and J ends, which lost 2 bases and 0 bases, there was a span of 9 bases. This CDR3 has 15 residues. Looked up from germline, CDR1 is MGHRA and CDR2 is YSYEKL. This CDR3 is CASSQSSSSTDTQYF. The CDR3 region has the DNA TGCGCCAGCAGCCAATCGAGCTCTAGCACAGATACGCAGTATTTT.

This clonotype was seen a handful of times. The gene calls are TRBV5-1 and TRBJ2-1; D is perhaps TRBD2 (6 bases). Trimming cost V 4 bases and J 9 bases, with 17 bases left between them. The CDR3 sequence is 14 residues long. From germline, CDR1 is SGHRS and CDR2 YFSETQ. The CDR3 bases are TGCGCCAGCAGCCCCCGGGAGTCAGAGGCTGAGCAGTTCTTC. Protein sequence: CASSPRESEAEQFF.

This clonotype was observed a handful of times. The chain carries TRBV5-1 and TRBJ2-7; TRBD2 is a possible D gene (6 bases). The CDR3 consists of 16 residues. V was clipped by 5 bases and J by 7 bases, with 25 bases between them. The V gene's germline CDR1 is SGHRS and CDR2 YFSETQ. The CDR3 loop reads CASRKGTGGTLGEQYF. Here the CDR3 DNA reads TGCGCCAGCAGGAAGGGCACAGGAGGGACGTTAGGAGAGCAGTACTTC.

In DNA form, the CDR3 reads TGCAGTGCTAGAAGACCTGGACAGGACTACGAGCAGTACTTC. The encoded protein is CSARRPGQDYEQYF. This chain uses TRBV20-1 with TRBJ2-7; 7 bases fit TRBD1. This CDR3 has 14 residues. The V gene's germline CDR1 is DFQATT and CDR2 SNEGSKA (reference sequence). V lost 2 bases, J lost 3 bases, and 7 bases stayed unmatched.

The table lists this clonotype with a few counts. The chain employs TRBV4-1 and TRBJ2-5; TRBD1 matches 7 bases. CDR1 and CDR2 from the germline V gene are MGHRA and YSYEKL. V was pared by 3 bases and J by 2 bases, with 6 bases of the junction left unmatched. The CDR3 is made up of 15 amino acids. The CDR3 here is CASSQVLTGQETQYF. DNA for the CDR3: TGCGCCAGCAGCCAGGTCCTGACAGGGCAAGAGACCCAGTACTTC.

This clonotype was detected a few times. V and J are TRBV30 and TRBJ2-1; the match to TRBD2 covers 14 bases. J lost 12 bases, V lost 2 bases, and 18 bases had no gene match. Looked up from germline, CDR1 is GTSNPN and CDR2 is SVGIG (reference sequence). This CDR3 is 18 amino acids long. The CDR3 DNA sequence: TGTGCCTGGAGTCGGAGAAGAATCGGGACTAGCGGGGGAACTGGGCAGTTCTTC. It specifies CAWSRRRIGTSGGTGQFF.

This clonotype was seen more than once but under ten times. The chain joins TRBV7-9 to TRBJ1-4; no firm D call. The CDR3 is 15 residues long. V was shortened by 3 bases and J by 4 bases, with 12 bases between the two germline ends. The germline CDR1 and CDR2 sequences are SEHNR and FQNEAQ (reference sequence). This CDR3 is CASSFSPQYNEKLFF. The CDR3 bases are TGTGCCAGCAGCTTTTCCCCGCAGTATAATGAAAAACTGTTTTTT.

A few counts support this clonotype. The chain has TRBV5-5 and TRBJ2-4; 7 nucleotides line up with TRBD1. Germline CDR1 reads SGHKS; CDR2 reads YYEKEE (reference sequence). V shed 4 bases and J 4 bases; nucleotides not matched to a gene: 2. The CDR3 runs 13 residues. The CDR3 bases are TGTGCCAGCAGCCTACAGGGGAAAAACATTCAGTACTTC. It codes for CASSLQGKNIQYF.

In nucleotides, the CDR3 is TGTGCCAGCAGTTTGGTCCCAGACACAGATACGCAGTATTTT. Encoded protein: CASSLVPDTDTQYF. V is TRBV27 and J is TRBJ2-3; unclear D gene. V was trimmed by 3 bases and J by 2 bases, leaving 9 bases between them. This CDR3 comprises 14 residues. Per germline, CDR1 MNHEY and CDR2 SMNVEV (reference sequence).

This clonotype was seen more than once but under ten times. The gene calls are TRBV18 and TRBJ1-6; D ambiguous. Germline loops: CDR1 KGHSH, CDR2 LQKENI. Trimming left V 2 bases short and J 5 bases short, with 7 bases between. The CDR3 is 14 residues long. The CDR3 reads CASSPDLDNSPLHF. In nucleotides, the CDR3 is TGTGCCAGCTCACCAGACCTCGATAATTCACCCCTCCACTTT.

This clonotype came up many times. This chain links TRBV29-1 with TRBJ2-3, with D possibly TRBD2 on 6 matching bases. V was cut by 4 bases and J by 0 bases, with 14 bases left in between. Looked up from germline, CDR1 is SQVTM and CDR2 is ANQGSEA. CDR3 size: 15 residues. Written as DNA, the CDR3 is TGCAGCGTTGCGGCGGGGTCTCAGAGCACAGATACGCAGTATTTT. Amino acids: CSVAAGSQSTDTQYF.

The count of this clonotype is one. This chain joins TRBV6-1 and TRBJ1-5; 9 bases agree with TRBD1. Germline CDR1 is MNHNS and CDR2 is SASEGT. This CDR3 has 17 residues. V gave up 6 bases and J gave up 3 bases; unmatched junction bases: 12. CDR3 loop: CASRRQGGGLLNQPQHF. The CDR3, as DNA: TGTGCCAGCAGAAGACAGGGGGGCGGATTACTCAATCAGCCCCAGCATTTT.

The chain joins TRBV27 to TRBJ1-5; the match to TRBD1 covers 8 bases. This CDR3 contains 15 residues. The germline gives CDR1 MNHEY, CDR2 SMNVEV (reference sequence). Losses at the gene ends were 8 bases for V and 6 bases for J; bases not matched to a gene: 12. CDR3 protein: CASGPRDRWGQPQHF. CDR3 bases: TGTGCCAGCGGCCCCCGGGACAGGTGGGGTCAGCCCCAGCATTTT.

This clonotype was picked up a small number of times. The gene calls are TRBV5-6 and TRBJ2-7; weak D call: TRBD1 (5 bases). The CDR3 loop spans 14 amino acids. V was trimmed by 2 bases and J by 2 bases, leaving 11 bases between them. Per germline, CDR1 SGHDT and CDR2 YYEEEE. The CDR3 bases are TGTGCCAGCAGCTTCCAGGGATCTGCCTACGAGCAGTACTTC. Translating gives CASSFQGSAYEQYF.

The rearrangement joins TRBV5-1 to TRBJ2-1, with 9 bases fitting TRBD2. The CDR3 is 17 amino acids. J was trimmed by 7 bases and V by 5 bases; bases with no gene match: 16. Germline CDR1 and CDR2: SGHRS and YFSETQ. This CDR3 reads CASSEETIAGAGNEQFF. For the CDR3, the DNA is TGCGCCAGCAGTGAAGAGACCATAGCGGGAGCTGGAAATGAGCAGTTCTTC.

This rearrangement joins TRBV4-1 to TRBJ2-1, with D perhaps being TRBD1 or TRBD2 (6 bases each). V lost 1 base, J lost 2 bases, and 12 bases lay in between. This CDR3 comprises 16 residues. Germline CDR1 MGHRA, CDR2 YSYEKL. CDR3 coding DNA: TGCGCCAGCAGCCAAGGGTTCGGGGGCCCCTACAATGAGCAGTTCTTC. Residues: CASSQGFGGPYNEQFF.

This clonotype has more than one count but fewer than ten. This rearrangement joins TRBV7-2 to TRBJ1-5; 12 bases line up with TRBD1. The germline V gene has CDR1 SGHTA and CDR2 FQGNSA. V lost 5 bases and J lost 4; bases outside the gene matches: 6. This CDR3 region has 16 residues. The CDR3 here is CASSQGTGGLNQPQHF. CDR3 DNA sequence: TGTGCCAGCAGCCAAGGGACAGGGGGCCTGAATCAGCCCCAGCATTTT. Supplemented by reference TRBV7-2 and TRBJ1-5, the full variable domain reads GAGVSQSPSNKVTEKGKDVELRCDPISGHTALYWYRQSLGQGLEFLIYFQGNSAPDKSGLPSDRFSAERTGGSVSTLTIQRTQQEDSAVYLCASSQGTGGLNQPQHFGDGTRLSIL.

The V call is TRBV18, the J call TRBJ1-1; 7 bases are shared with TRBD1. This CDR3 has 16 residues. Germline CDR1 and CDR2: KGHSH and LQKENI. V dropped 2 bases and J dropped 3; count of bases not matched to a gene: 9. This CDR3 is CASSPTQGRMDTEAFF. The CDR3 region has the DNA TGTGCCAGCTCACCAACACAGGGGAGGATGGACACTGAAGCTTTCTTT.

The chain carries TRBV11-2 and TRBJ2-1; 9 bases fit TRBD1. V lost 5 bases, J lost 10 bases, and 15 bases stayed unmatched. The CDR3 is made up of 16 amino acids. Germline CDR1 and CDR2: SGHAT and FQNNGV. CDR3 coding DNA: TGTGCCAGCAGCCAGCGCCCGGGGACAGGGTTTGGCGAGCAGTTCTTC. It translates to CASSQRPGTGFGEQFF.

This clonotype was detected only a few times. V usage is TRBV24-1 and J usage is TRBJ1-2; D gene unclear. Germline CDR1 is KGHDR and CDR2 is SFDVKD. The CDR3 has 12 amino acids. Trimming took off 5 bases at V and 3 bases at J, with 6 bases between the two ends. The CDR3 loop is CATSGRDYGYTF. The CDR3 coding sequence is TGTGCCACCAGTGGTCGGGACTATGGCTACACCTTC.

This sequence joins TRBV5-1 and TRBJ2-5; maybe TRBD1 (6 bases). Deletions cut 5 bases from V and 4 bases from J, with 15 bases between. The CDR3 is made up of 14 amino acids. Looked up from germline, CDR1 is SGHRS and CDR2 is YFSETQ. In DNA, the CDR3 is TGCGCCAGCAGTTTAGCCTTACAGGGAGAGACCCAGTACTTC. Protein product: CASSLALQGETQYF.

This clonotype was found a few times. The chain's CDR3 is CASSLAAAFTEAFF. The CDR3 DNA follows: TGCGCCAGCAGCTTGGCCGCGGCGTTCACTGAAGCTTTCTTT. The genes are TRBV5-1 and TRBJ1-1; D is ambiguous. Deletions cut 0 bases from V and 4 bases from J, with 10 bases between. CDR1 is SGHRS, CDR2 YFSETQ, per germline. The CDR3 consists of 14 residues. The complete variable domain, with remaining parts taken from reference TRBV5-1 and TRBJ1-1, reads KAGVTQTPRYLIKTRGQQVTLSCSPISGHRSVSWYQQTPGQGLQFLFEYFSETQRNKGNFPGRFSGRQFSNSRSEMNVSTLELGDSALYLCASSLAAAFTEAFFGQGTRLTVV.